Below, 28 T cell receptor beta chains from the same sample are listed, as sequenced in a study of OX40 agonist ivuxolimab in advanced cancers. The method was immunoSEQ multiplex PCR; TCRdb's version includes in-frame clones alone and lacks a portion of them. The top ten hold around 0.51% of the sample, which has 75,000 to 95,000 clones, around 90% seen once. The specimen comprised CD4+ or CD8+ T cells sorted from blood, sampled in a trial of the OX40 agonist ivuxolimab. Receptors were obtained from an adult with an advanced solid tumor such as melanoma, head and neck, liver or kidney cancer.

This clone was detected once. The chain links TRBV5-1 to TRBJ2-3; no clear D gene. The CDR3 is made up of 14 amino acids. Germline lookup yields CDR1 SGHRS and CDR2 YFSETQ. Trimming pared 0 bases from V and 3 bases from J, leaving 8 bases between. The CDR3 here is CASSLVDGTDTQYF. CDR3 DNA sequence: TGCGCCAGCAGCTTGGTCGATGGGACAGATACGCAGTATTTT.

CDR3 loop: CATVGRAGGFSYNEQFF. In DNA, the CDR3 is TGTGCCACGGTCGGCAGGGCGGGAGGTTTCTCCTACAATGAGCAGTTCTTC. This chain links TRBV15 with TRBJ2-1; the match to TRBD2 covers 8 bases. CDR1 LNHNV and CDR2 YYDKDF come from the germline V gene (reference sequence). The V segment lost 9 bases and the J segment 0 bases; nucleotides outside the gene matches: 13. The CDR3 length is 17 residues.

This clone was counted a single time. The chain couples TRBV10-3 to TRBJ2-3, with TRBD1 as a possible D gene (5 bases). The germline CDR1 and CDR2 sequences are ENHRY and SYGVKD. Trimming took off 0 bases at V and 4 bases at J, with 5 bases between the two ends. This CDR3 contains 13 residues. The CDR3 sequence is CAISESGPDTQYF. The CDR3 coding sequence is TGTGCCATCAGTGAGTCGGGGCCAGATACGCAGTATTTT.

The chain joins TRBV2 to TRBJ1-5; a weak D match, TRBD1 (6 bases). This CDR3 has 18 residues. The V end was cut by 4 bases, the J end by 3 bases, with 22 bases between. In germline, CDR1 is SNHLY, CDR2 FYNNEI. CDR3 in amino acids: CASSVGPGDRSSNQPQHF. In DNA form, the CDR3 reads TGTGCCAGCAGTGTCGGGCCCGGTGACAGGTCCTCCAATCAGCCCCAGCATTTT.

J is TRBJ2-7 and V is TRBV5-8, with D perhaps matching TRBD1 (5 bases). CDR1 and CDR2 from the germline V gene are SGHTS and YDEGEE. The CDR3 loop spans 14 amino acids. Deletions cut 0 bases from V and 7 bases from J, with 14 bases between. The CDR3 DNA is TGTGCCAGCAGCTTGGGCGGCCAGGGTCGGGAGCAGTACTTC. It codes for CASSLGGQGREQYF.

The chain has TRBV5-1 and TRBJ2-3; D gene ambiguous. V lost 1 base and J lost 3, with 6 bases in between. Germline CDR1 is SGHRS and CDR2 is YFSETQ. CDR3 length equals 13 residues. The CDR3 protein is CASSLRETDTQYF. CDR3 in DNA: TGCGCCAGCAGCTTGAGGGAAACAGATACGCAGTATTTT.

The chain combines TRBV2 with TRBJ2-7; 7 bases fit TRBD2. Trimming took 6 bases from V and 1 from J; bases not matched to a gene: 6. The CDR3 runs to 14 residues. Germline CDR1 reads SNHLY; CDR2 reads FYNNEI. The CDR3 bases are TGTGCCAGCAGCAGTAGCGGGTCTTCCTACGAGCAGTACTTC. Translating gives CASSSSGSSYEQYF.

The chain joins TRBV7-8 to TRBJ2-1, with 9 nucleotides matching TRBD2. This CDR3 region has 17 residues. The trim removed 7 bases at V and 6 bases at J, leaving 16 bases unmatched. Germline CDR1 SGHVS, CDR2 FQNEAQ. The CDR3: CASNLQPWSSGSNEQFF. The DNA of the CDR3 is TGTGCCAGCAACCTCCAACCCTGGAGTAGCGGGAGCAATGAGCAGTTCTTC. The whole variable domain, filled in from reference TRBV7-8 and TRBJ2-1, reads GAGVSQSPRYKVAKRGQDVALRCDPISGHVSLFWYQQALGQGPEFLTYFQNEAQLDKSGLPSDRFFAERPEGSVSTLKIQRTQQEDSAVYLCASNLQPWSSGSNEQFFGPGTRLTVL.

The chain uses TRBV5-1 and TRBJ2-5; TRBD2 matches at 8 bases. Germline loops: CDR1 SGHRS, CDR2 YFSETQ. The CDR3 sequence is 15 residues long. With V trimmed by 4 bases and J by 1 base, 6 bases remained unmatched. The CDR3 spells CASSTSGELQETQYF. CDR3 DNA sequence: TGCGCCAGCAGCACTAGCGGAGAGCTCCAAGAGACCCAGTACTTC. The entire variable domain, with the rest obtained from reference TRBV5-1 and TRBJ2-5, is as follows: KAGVTQTPRYLIKTRGQQVTLSCSPISGHRSVSWYQQTPGQGLQFLFEYFSETQRNKGNFPGRFSGRQFSNSRSEMNVSTLELGDSALYLCASSTSGELQETQYFGPGTRLLVL.

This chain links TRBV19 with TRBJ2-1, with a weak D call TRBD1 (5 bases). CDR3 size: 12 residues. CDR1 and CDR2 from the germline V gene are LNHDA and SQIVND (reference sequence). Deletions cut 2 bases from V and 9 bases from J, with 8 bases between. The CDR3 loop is CASSIQGGEQFF. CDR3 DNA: TGTGCCAGTAGTATACAGGGTGGTGAGCAGTTCTTC.

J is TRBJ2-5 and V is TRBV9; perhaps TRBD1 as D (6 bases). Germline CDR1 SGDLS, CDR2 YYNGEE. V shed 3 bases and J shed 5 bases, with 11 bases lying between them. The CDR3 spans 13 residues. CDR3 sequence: CASSANREETQYF. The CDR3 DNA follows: TGTGCCAGCAGCGCAAACAGGGAGGAGACCCAGTACTTC.

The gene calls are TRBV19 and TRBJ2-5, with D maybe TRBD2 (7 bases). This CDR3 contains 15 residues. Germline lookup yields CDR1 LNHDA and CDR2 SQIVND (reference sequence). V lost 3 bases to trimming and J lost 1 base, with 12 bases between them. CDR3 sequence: CASSIGGGFQETQYF. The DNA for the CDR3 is TGTGCCAGTAGTATTGGCGGGGGCTTCCAAGAGACCCAGTACTTC.

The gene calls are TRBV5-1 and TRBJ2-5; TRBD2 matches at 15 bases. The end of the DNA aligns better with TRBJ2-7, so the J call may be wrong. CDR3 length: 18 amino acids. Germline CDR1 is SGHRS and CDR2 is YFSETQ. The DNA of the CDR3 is TGCGCCAGCAGCCCGGGGACTAGCGGGAGGTTATCCTCCTACGAGCAGTACTTC. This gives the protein CASSPGTSGRLSSYEQYF.

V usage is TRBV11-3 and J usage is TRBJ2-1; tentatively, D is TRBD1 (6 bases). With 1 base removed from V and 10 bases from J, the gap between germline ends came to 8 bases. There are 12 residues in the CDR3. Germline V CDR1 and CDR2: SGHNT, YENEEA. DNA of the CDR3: TGTGCCAGCAGCTTAGCCGGACAGGAGCAGTTCTTC. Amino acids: CASSLAGQEQFF.

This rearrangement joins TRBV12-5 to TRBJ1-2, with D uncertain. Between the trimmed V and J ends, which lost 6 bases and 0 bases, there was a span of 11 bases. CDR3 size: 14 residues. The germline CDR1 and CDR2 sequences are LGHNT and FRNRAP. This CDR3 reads CASGHTAANYGYTF. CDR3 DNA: TGTGCTAGTGGGCATACCGCGGCTAACTATGGCTACACCTTC.

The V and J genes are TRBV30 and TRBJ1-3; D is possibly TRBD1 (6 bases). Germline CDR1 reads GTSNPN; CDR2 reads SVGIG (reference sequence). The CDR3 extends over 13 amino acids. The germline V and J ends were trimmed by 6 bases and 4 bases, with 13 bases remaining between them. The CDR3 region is CACYRVVGNTIYF. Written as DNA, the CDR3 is TGTGCCTGCTACAGGGTGGTGGGAAACACCATATATTTT.

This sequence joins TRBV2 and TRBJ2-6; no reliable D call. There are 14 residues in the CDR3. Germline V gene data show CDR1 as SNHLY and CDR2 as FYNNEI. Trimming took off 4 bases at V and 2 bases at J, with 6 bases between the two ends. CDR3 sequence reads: CASSGTTGANVLTF. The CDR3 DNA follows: TGTGCCAGCAGTGGTACCACTGGGGCCAACGTCCTGACTTTC.

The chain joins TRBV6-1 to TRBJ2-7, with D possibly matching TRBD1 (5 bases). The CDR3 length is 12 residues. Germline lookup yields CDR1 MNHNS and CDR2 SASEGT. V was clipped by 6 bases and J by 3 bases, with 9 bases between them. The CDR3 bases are TGTGCCAGCAGGGGGCAGATCTACGAGCAGTACTTC. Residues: CASRGQIYEQYF.

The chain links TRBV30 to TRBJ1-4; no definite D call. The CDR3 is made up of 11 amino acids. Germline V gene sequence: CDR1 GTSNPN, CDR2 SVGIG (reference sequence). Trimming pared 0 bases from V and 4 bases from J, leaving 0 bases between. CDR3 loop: CAWSVNEKLFF. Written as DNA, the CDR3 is TGTGCCTGGAGTGTTAATGAAAAACTGTTTTTT.

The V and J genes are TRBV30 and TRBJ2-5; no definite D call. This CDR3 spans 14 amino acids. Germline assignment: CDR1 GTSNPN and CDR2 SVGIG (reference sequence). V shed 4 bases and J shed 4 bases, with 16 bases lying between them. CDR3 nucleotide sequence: TGTGCCTGGATGGGAACTCTAGGTTTAGAGACCCAGTACTTC. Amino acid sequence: CAWMGTLGLETQYF.

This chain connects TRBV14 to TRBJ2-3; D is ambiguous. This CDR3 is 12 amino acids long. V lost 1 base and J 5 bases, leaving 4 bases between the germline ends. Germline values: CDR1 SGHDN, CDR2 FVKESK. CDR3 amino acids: CASSQVRDTQYF. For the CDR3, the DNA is TGTGCCAGCAGCCAAGTAAGAGATACGCAGTATTTT.

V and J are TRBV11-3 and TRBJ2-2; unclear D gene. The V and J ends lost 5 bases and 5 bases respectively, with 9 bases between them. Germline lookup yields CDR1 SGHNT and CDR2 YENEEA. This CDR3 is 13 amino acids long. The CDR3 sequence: CASSNSVTGELFF. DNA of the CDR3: TGTGCCAGCAGCAACAGTGTAACCGGGGAGCTGTTTTTT.

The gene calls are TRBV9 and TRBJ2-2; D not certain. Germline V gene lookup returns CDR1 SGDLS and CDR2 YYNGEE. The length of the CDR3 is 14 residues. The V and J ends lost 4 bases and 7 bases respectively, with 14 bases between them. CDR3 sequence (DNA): TGTGCCAGCAGCACCCTCGGAAATGGCGGGGAGCTGTTTTTT. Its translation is CASSTLGNGGELFF.

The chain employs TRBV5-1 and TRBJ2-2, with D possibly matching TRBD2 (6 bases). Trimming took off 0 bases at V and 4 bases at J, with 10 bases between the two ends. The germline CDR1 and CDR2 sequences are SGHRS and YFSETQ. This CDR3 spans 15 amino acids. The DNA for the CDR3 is TGCGCCAGCAGCTTGGGACTAGATAGCACCGGGGAGCTGTTTTTT. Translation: CASSLGLDSTGELFF.

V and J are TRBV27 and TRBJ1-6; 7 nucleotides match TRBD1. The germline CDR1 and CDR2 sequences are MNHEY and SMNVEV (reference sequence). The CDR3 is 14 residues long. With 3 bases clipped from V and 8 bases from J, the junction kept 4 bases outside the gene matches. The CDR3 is CASSLTGQDSPLHF. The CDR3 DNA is TGTGCCAGCAGTTTGACAGGGCAGGATTCACCCCTCCACTTT.

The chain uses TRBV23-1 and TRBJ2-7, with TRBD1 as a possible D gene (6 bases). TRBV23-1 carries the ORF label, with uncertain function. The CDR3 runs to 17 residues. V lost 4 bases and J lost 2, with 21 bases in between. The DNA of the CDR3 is TGCGCCAGCAGTCTCCTGCTGGGGGCCAAACTAACCTACGAGCAGTACTTC. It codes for CASSLLLGAKLTYEQYF.

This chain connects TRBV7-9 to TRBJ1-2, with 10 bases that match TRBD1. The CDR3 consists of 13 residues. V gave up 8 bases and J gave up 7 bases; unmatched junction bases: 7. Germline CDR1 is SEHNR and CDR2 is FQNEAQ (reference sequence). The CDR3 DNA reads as TGTGCCAGCGGCGGACAGGGGGAGCTTGGCTACACCTTC. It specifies CASGGQGELGYTF.

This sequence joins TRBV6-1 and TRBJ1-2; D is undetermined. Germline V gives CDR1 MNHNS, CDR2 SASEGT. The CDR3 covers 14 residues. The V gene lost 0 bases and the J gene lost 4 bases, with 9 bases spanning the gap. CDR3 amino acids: CASSEAGGFYGYTF. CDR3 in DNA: TGTGCCAGCAGTGAAGCGGGAGGGTTCTATGGCTACACCTTC.